The present entry profiles one T cell receptor beta chain with its context. Antigen specificity is unknown. TCR beta CDR3 sequences were amplified from RNA transcripts. Primed by the HTBI set, a first-round RT-PCR was run on the TCR CDR3. TCRdb ran MiXCR on the multiplex PCR reads and lists one entry per CDR3 protein. The sample has some 500,000 distinct CDR3 sequences; roughly a quarter are singletons. This entry is derived from a study of T cells in Graves' hyperthyroidism and ophthalmopathy. Findings and limits, study-wide: Researchers report that a 13 V-J model separated ophthalmopathy from stable hyperthyroidism. Researchers found most expanded thyroid clonotypes above 0.001 in blood as well.

Diagnoses were established using clinical symptoms, serum thyroxine and TRAb, thyroid ultrasound and orbital computed tomography. V was clipped by 3 bases and J by 0 bases, with 8 bases between them. CDR3 length equals 13 residues. CDR1 DFQATT and CDR2 SNEGSKA come from the germline V gene (reference sequence). The chain employs TRBV20-1 and TRBJ1-2; the D is unclear. Sequenced input: blood. The sequence derives from a woman aged 25-40 years with Graves' ophthalmopathy. The CDR3 DNA is TGCAGTGCTAGGATCGGAGCTAACTATGGCTACACCTTC. It encodes CSARIGANYGYTF.